Described below is a single T cell receptor (beta chain) sequence and its context. Other DNA sequences in this specimen translate into the identical CDR3. Isolation of CD4+ naive, central memory, regulatory and stem cell-like memory cells was achieved by sorting via CD45RO/CCR7/CD25/CD127/CD95/CD27. Purity (above 98%) was reached by all sorted populations. cDNA synthesis used the whole RNA isolate, giving expressed TCRB sequences. Using immunoSEQ multiplex PCR, the repertoire was profiled, and TCRdb retains in-frame clones only, with some absent. This table holds fewer than 650,000 clones, about 14% found once. The entry originates in a study of beta chain features in type 1 diabetes. Germline V gene lookup returns CDR1 SEHNR and CDR2 FQNEAQ (reference sequence). Trimming shortened V by 1 base and J by 3 bases, and 9 bases separated the two germline ends. The CDR3 covers 14 residues.

Sequenced input: naive CD4+ T cells from blood. V and J are TRBV7-9 and TRBJ2-5; D is perhaps TRBD1 (6 bases). This clonotype was obtained from a man between 18 and 29 years old in good health. CDR3 region: CASSLGGQKETQYF. The CDR3 nucleotides read TGTGCCAGCAGCTTAGGAGGACAGAAAGAGACCCAGTACTTC.